The 20 T cell receptor beta chains in this list originate from one sample, sequenced in a study of T cells in Graves' hyperthyroidism and ophthalmopathy. The TCR beta CDR3 regions underwent amplification using RNA transcripts as the source. Primed by the HTBI set, a first-round RT-PCR was run on the TCR CDR3. Via MiXCR, TCRdb re-called the multiplex PCR reads, giving one row per CDR3 protein. The sample contains 500,000 to 650,000 distinct CDR3 sequences, just under 20% of which appear only once. The sequenced sample was blood. Receptors were obtained from a man aged 35 to 55 with Graves' ophthalmopathy.

The V and J genes are TRBV25-1 and TRBJ2-2, with D possibly being TRBD2 (6 bases). This CDR3 is built from 15 residues. V gave up 2 bases and J gave up 3 bases, with 10 bases separating them. Looked up from germline, CDR1 is MGHDK and CDR2 is SYGVNS. The CDR3 sequence: CASSEPGLHTGELFF. For the CDR3, the DNA is TGTGCCAGCAGTGAACCGGGACTGCACACCGGGGAGCTGTTTTTT.

This clonotype was observed at least ten times. The CDR3 loop is CSAIGMNTEAFF. Here the CDR3 DNA reads TGCAGTGCTATAGGAATGAACACTGAAGCTTTCTTT. The chain links TRBV20-1 to TRBJ1-1; no clear D. The CDR3 has 12 residues. Trimming took off 4 bases at V and 0 bases at J, with 6 bases between the two ends. CDR1 and CDR2 from the germline V gene are DFQATT and SNEGSKA (reference sequence).

The table lists this clonotype with a few counts. J is TRBJ2-1 and V is TRBV5-1; TRBD2 matches 8 bases. V gave up 2 bases and J gave up 4 bases; unmatched junction bases: 5. Germline V gives CDR1 SGHRS, CDR2 YFSETQ. The CDR3 extends over 15 amino acids. This chain's CDR3 is CASSFGGATYNEQFF. The DNA for the CDR3 is TGCGCCAGCAGCTTCGGGGGGGCCACATACAATGAGCAGTTCTTC.

This clonotype was seen many times. The chain has TRBV30 and TRBJ1-1; D not certain. Trimming took 2 bases from V and 0 from J, leaving 10 bases between them. The CDR3 length is 14 residues. CDR1 is GTSNPN, CDR2 SVGIG, per germline (reference sequence). In DNA form, the CDR3 reads TGTGCCTGGAGTCGCAGTACCATGAACACTGAAGCTTTCTTT. Protein product: CAWSRSTMNTEAFF.

At least ten counts were recorded for this clonotype. V usage is TRBV20-1 and J usage is TRBJ1-2; perhaps TRBD1 as D (5 bases). V shed 5 bases and J shed 4 bases, with 8 bases lying between them. Per the germline V gene, CDR1 is DFQATT and CDR2 is SNEGSKA (reference sequence). The CDR3 is 11 amino acids. CDR3 nucleotides: TGCAGTGCTGACAGAGCCTATGGCTACACCTTC. It encodes CSADRAYGYTF.

This clonotype was seen more than once but under ten times. The chain couples TRBV7-9 to TRBJ2-2; TRBD1 might be the D (6 bases). The V end was cut by 5 bases, the J end by 6 bases, with 16 bases between. The CDR3 is 15 amino acids. Germline loops: CDR1 SEHNR, CDR2 FQNEAQ (reference sequence). CDR3 residues: CASSIKAQGSGELFF. The CDR3 nucleotides read TGTGCCAGCAGCATCAAGGCCCAGGGGTCCGGGGAGCTGTTTTTT.

The chain joins TRBV4-3 to TRBJ1-2, with D tentatively TRBD1 (5 bases). CDR3 length: 11 residues. Germline CDR1 and CDR2: LGHNA and YSLEER. Trimming took 8 bases from V and 6 from J, leaving 10 bases between them. The CDR3 nucleotides read TGCGCCAGCCGAGGGGCGGATGGCTACACCTTC. Translated: CASRGADGYTF.

This clonotype has a handful of counts. CDR3 DNA: TGTGCCAGCAGCCTAAATTTTGGCGGTGAGCAGTTCTTC. Protein product: CASSLNFGGEQFF. The chain recombines TRBV11-1 with TRBJ2-1; no clear D. Trimming shortened V by 5 bases and J by 9 bases, and 14 bases separated the two germline ends. Germline V gene data show CDR1 as SGHAT and CDR2 as FQDESV (reference sequence). The CDR3 extends over 13 amino acids.

The V and J genes are TRBV20-1 and TRBJ1-6; 7 bases are shared with TRBD1. Germline V gene data show CDR1 as DFQATT and CDR2 as SNEGSKA (reference sequence). The CDR3 has 14 residues. After removal of 3 bases from V and 7 bases from J, the junction contained 6 bases not matched to a gene. Written as DNA, the CDR3 is TGCAGTGCTAGGACAGGGCGGGTAAATTCACCCCTCCACTTT. Its protein product is CSARTGRVNSPLHF.

In its sample, this clonotype was seen a few times. The V call is TRBV28, the J call TRBJ1-4; weak D call: TRBD1 (5 bases). This CDR3 is built from 14 residues. V lost 7 bases and J lost 4, with 13 bases in between. Germline loops: CDR1 MDHEN, CDR2 SYDVKM. CDR3 DNA: TGTGCCAGCATACCGGGACGACATAATGAAAAACTGTTTTTT. Encoded protein: CASIPGRHNEKLFF.

This clonotype was detected many times. The rearrangement links TRBV20-1 to TRBJ2-1, with 11 bases identical to TRBD2. Germline loops: CDR1 DFQATT, CDR2 SNEGSKA (reference sequence). The CDR3 has 13 residues. V shed 5 bases and J 6 bases; nucleotides not matched to a gene: 3. The CDR3 region has the DNA TGCAGTGCTCTAGCGGGAGGATCCAATGAGCAGTTCTTC. Amino acid sequence: CSALAGGSNEQFF.

V and J are TRBV4-3 and TRBJ2-1, with TRBD2 matching over 12 bases. This CDR3 has 16 residues. V dropped 1 base and J dropped 10; count of bases not matched to a gene: 8. Germline CDR1 is LGHNA and CDR2 is YSLEER. CDR3 nucleotides: TGCGCCAGCAGCCAAGCGCGACTAGCGGGAGTACGGGAGCAGTTCTTC. This sequence encodes CASSQARLAGVREQFF.

This chain links TRBV12-3 or TRBV12-4 with TRBJ1-1, with D hard to call. V lost 9 bases and J lost 3, with 14 bases in between. The CDR3 is 13 amino acids. This chain's CDR3 is CASANRGDTEAFF. The CDR3 DNA follows: TGTGCCAGTGCCAATCGTGGGGACACTGAAGCTTTCTTT.

This clonotype was counted many times. This sequence joins TRBV20-1 and TRBJ1-6; D unclear. Germline V gene lookup returns CDR1 DFQATT and CDR2 SNEGSKA (reference sequence). This CDR3 contains 15 residues. Trimming left V 1 base short and J 7 bases short, with 14 bases between. CDR3 region: CSARGQFTWNSPLHF. The DNA of the CDR3 is TGCAGTGCTAGAGGCCAGTTCACTTGGAATTCACCCCTCCACTTT.

The CDR3 nucleotides read TGTGCCATCAGTGAGTCACCCGCGAACGGGGAGACCCAGTACTTC. Its protein is CAISESPANGETQYF. This chain joins TRBV10-3 and TRBJ2-5; D remains unclear. Germline assignment: CDR1 ENHRY and CDR2 SYGVKD. CDR3 length equals 15 residues. The V end lost 0 bases, the J end lost 5 bases, and 13 bases lay between the germline ends.

The V gene is TRBV5-1, the J gene TRBJ2-1; tentatively, D is TRBD2 (6 bases). This CDR3 contains 16 residues. Looked up from germline, CDR1 is SGHRS and CDR2 is YFSETQ. The V and J ends lost 4 bases and 4 bases respectively, with 18 bases between them. Here the CDR3 reads CASSPGVALPYNEQFF. Written as DNA, the CDR3 is TGCGCCAGCAGCCCGGGAGTAGCGCTCCCTTACAATGAGCAGTTCTTC. The full variable domain, its missing parts supplied by reference TRBV5-1 and TRBJ2-1, is KAGVTQTPRYLIKTRGQQVTLSCSPISGHRSVSWYQQTPGQGLQFLFEYFSETQRNKGNFPGRFSGRQFSNSRSEMNVSTLELGDSALYLCASSPGVALPYNEQFFGPGTRLTVL.

The chain carries TRBV20-1 and TRBJ1-2; TRBD1 might be the D (5 bases). This CDR3 spans 14 amino acids. In germline, CDR1 is DFQATT, CDR2 SNEGSKA (reference sequence). Between the trimmed V and J ends, which lost 3 bases and 2 bases, there was a span of 13 bases. The CDR3 DNA reads as TGCAGTGCTAGGAATGGTGGGGGGAACTATGGCTACACCTTC. Translated: CSARNGGGNYGYTF.

The rearrangement joins TRBV10-3 to TRBJ2-7; 9 bases align to TRBD1. The CDR3 extends over 13 amino acids. CDR1 ENHRY and CDR2 SYGVKD come from the germline V gene. The V and J ends lost 6 bases and 5 bases, in that order; junction bases with no gene match: 5. CDR3 coding DNA: TGTGCCATCAGGGTGGACAGGGGACACGAGCAGTACTTC. Its translation: CAIRVDRGHEQYF.

CDR3 bases: TGTGCCAGCAGCGGGGTCGGTGAGCAGTTCTTC. As protein: CASSGVGEQFF. The chain links TRBV7-8 to TRBJ2-1; D not resolved. V dropped 5 bases and J dropped 9 bases, with 8 bases sitting between them. The CDR3 has 11 residues. The V gene's germline CDR1 is SGHVS and CDR2 FQNEAQ.

The chain carries TRBV29-1 and TRBJ1-1; no reliable D call. The CDR3 length is 11 residues. CDR1 SQVTM and CDR2 ANQGSEA come from the germline V gene. V was trimmed by 5 bases and J by 8 bases, leaving 12 bases between them. As DNA, the CDR3 is TGCAGCGTTAGTCCTGCCAGGGAAGCTTTCTTT. This gives the protein CSVSPAREAFF. The whole variable domain, filled in from reference TRBV29-1 and TRBJ1-1, reads SAVISQKPSRDICQRGTSLTIQCQVDSQVTMMFWYRQQPGQSLTLIATANQGSEATYESGFVIDKFPISRPNLTFSTLTVSNMSPEDSSIYLCSVSPAREAFFGQGTRLTVV.